This T cell receptor beta chain was retrieved from a study of OX40 agonist ivuxolimab in advanced cancers. Across the study: Participants, 82.7% male, averaged about 56 years of age, ranging from about 23 to 79. Study-wide findings and caveats: Expanded peripheral T cells had an undetermined antigen specificity. In the 0.1-3.0 mg/kg groups, partial responders showed among the lowest expansion.

Note on this clone: Its antigen is not identified.

Data came from immunoSEQ multiplex PCR; TCRdb stores just in-frame clones and leaves some out. The sample lists about 56,000 clones, more than 80% seen once, with 2.5% to 3.5% in the top ten. CDR1 and CDR2 from the germline V gene are MNHNS and SASEGT. Trimming left V 1 base short and J 3 bases short, with 6 bases between. The CDR3 extends over 13 amino acids. The J gene is TRBJ1-2, the V gene TRBV6-1; no firm D call. The sequences come from CD4+ or CD8+ T cells sorted from blood, collected in a trial of the OX40 agonist ivuxolimab. The sequence was obtained from an adult with an advanced solid tumor such as melanoma, head and neck, liver or kidney cancer. The chain's CDR3 is CASSEDRDYGYTF. The CDR3 DNA sequence: TGTGCCAGCAGTGAAGATAGGGACTATGGCTACACCTTC.